This paragraph reports one T cell receptor beta chain. This clone was seen only once. No cognate antigen has been identified for it. No base quality values were provided; no much bigger clone lies one nucleotide off. Taken from the germline V gene (reference sequence), the CDR1 and CDR2 loops are GTSNPN and SVGIG. A distance of 10 bases separates the germline ends of V and J, which lose 2 bases and 0 bases respectively. From the cysteine through the phenylalanine, the CDR3 covers 14 amino acids. Left in the record is the CDR3 DNA by itself, 42 bases read in frame from the first base. The data originate from a study of blood T cell repertoires in COVID-19 (dated by TCRdb to about 2020). At the level of the whole study: The collaborator samples originated in the United States, Italy and Spain and spanned the acute and convalescent phases of COVID-19. The material from the prospective study consisted of cDNA or gDNA derived from T cells, B-cell-depleted T cells, or PBMCs. Subjects who had been exposed to COVID-19, were actively infected with it, or had recovered from it provided the deeply sampled blood TCRbeta repertoires that made up the dataset. The repertoires were released in a freely available public database meant as a resource for research on the immune response to SARS-CoV-2. The samples were drawn from the first 160 participants of the ongoing ImmuneRACE study and from under 1,500 subjects provided by 6 global collaborators. Nearly every sample came with metadata listing a de-identified subject ID, COVID-19 status, age in years and sex. Where available, HLA class I and class II types were obtained from metadata supplied by the sample provider rather than from assay-based typing. What the work shows at the level of the full study, not this receptor alone: The amount of clinical and demographic metadata varied by source and participant and was provided uncurated.

One collaborating source in Seattle enrolled patients during active infection and followed them longitudinally through the course of disease. Each collaborating institution followed its own protocols to collect whole blood in K2EDTA tubes. Collaborator samples were shipped for TCRbeta analysis as frozen whole blood, isolated PBMCs, or DNA extracted from either sample type. TCRbeta CDR3 regions were amplified from genomic DNA by means of the immunoSEQ Assay, a bias-controlled multiplex PCR. Regarding the original processing steps: Nucleated cell counts per sample were estimated from amplification of reference gene primers within the assay. To quantify the absolute abundance of each unique TCRbeta CDR3 rearrangement, sequence reads were collapsed and filtered. Productive Simpson clonality was computed per sample as the square root of Simpson's diversity index over productive rearrangements. This is the immuneACCESS table as TCRdb keeps it, with only in-frame sequences that have V and J called. A part of the clones is gone; compared with another copy, unresolved V genes explain less than half, and the rest is unexplained. The V and J calls and clone size were taken over from that table, and D and trimming were inferred from the DNA. The sample table contains more than 150,000 clones; only one count was recorded for approximately 80% of them. Together, the top ten hold roughly 12% of the sample.

This receptor was obtained from a woman over 75 with COVID-19, enrolled during active disease. The chain joins TRBV30 to TRBJ1-1, with a weak D call of TRBD1 (5 bases match). The sample consisted of peripheral blood. The base sequence is TGTGCCTGGAGTCGGGGACTCCTGAACACTGAAGCTTTCTTT. Its product reads: CAWSRGLLNTEAFF. The full variable domain, completed from the reference TRBV30 and TRBJ1-1 proteins outside the CDR3, reads SQTIHQWPATLVQPVGSPLSLECTVEGTSNPNLYWYRQAAGRGLQLLFYSVGIGQISSEVPQNLSASRPQDRQFILSSKKLLLSDSGFYLCAWSRGLLNTEAFFGQGTRLTVV.